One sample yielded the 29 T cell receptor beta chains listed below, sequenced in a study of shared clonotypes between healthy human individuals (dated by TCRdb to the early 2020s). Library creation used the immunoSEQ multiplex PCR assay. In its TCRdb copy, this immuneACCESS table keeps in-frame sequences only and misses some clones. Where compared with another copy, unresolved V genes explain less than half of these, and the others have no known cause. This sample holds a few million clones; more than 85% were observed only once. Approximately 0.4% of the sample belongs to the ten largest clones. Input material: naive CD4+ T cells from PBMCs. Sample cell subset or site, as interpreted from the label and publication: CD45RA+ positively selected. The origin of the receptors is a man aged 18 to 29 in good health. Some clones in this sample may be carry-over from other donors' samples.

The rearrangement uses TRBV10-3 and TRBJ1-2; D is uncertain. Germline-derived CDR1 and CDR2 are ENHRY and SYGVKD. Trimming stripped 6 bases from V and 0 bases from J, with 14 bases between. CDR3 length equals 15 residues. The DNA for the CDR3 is TGTGCCATCAGCCCCGGGATCCAAGCTAACTATGGCTACACCTTC. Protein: CAISPGIQANYGYTF.

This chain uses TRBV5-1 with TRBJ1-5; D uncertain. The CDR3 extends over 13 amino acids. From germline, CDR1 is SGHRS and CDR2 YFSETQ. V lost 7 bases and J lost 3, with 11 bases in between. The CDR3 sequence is CASASDPNQPQHF. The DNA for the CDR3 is TGCGCCAGCGCGTCGGACCCCAATCAGCCCCAGCATTTT.

The CDR3: CASSIVSVRFYGYTF. Written as DNA, the CDR3 is TGTGCCAGCAGCATCGTATCGGTACGCTTCTATGGCTACACCTTC. The chain has TRBV5-6 and TRBJ1-2; D is ambiguous. CDR1 is SGHDT and CDR2 is YYEEEE in the germline V gene. This CDR3 spans 15 amino acids. The V end was cut by 4 bases, the J end by 4 bases, with 17 bases between.

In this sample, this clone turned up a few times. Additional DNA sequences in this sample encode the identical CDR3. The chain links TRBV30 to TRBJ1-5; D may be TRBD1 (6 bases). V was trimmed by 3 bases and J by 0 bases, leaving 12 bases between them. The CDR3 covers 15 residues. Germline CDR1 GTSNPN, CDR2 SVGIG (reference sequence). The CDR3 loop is CAWSEGTNSNQPQHF. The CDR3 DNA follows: TGTGCCTGGAGCGAAGGGACAAATAGCAATCAGCCCCAGCATTTT.

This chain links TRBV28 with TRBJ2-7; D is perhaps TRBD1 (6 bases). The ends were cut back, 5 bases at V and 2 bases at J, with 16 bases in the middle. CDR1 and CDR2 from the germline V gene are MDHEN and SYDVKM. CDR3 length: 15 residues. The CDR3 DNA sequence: TGTGCCAGCAGTCCCGGGGACAAGACCGCCTACGAGCAGTACTTC. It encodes CASSPGDKTAYEQYF.

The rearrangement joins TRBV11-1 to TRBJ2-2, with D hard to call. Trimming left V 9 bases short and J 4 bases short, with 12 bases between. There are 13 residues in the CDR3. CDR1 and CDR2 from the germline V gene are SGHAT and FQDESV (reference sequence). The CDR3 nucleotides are TGTGCCAGTCTCAAGGGTGGCACCGGGGAGCTGTTTTTT. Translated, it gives CASLKGGTGELFF.

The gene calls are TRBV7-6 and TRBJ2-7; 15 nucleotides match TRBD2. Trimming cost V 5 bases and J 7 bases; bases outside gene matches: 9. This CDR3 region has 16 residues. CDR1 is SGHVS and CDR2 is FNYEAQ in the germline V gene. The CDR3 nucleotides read TGTGCCAGCAGCCAAAGGACTAGCGGGAGGGTATGGGAGCAGTACTTC. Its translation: CASSQRTSGRVWEQYF.

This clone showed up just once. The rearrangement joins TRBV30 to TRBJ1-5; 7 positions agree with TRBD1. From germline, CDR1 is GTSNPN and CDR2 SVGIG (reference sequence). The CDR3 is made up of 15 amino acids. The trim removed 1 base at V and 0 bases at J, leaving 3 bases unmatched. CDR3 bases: TGTGCCTGGAGTGCCGGGACAGTTAGCAATCAGCCCCAGCATTTT. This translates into CAWSAGTVSNQPQHF.

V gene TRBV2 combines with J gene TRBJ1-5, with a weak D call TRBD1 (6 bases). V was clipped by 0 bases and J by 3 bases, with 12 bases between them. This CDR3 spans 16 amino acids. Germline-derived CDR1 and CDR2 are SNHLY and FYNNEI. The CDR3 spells CASSEALDRTNQPQHF. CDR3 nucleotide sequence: TGTGCCAGCAGTGAAGCGCTGGACAGAACCAATCAGCCCCAGCATTTT.

This CDR3 reads CASNAYQETQYF. CDR3 nucleotide sequence: TGTGCCAGCAACGCGTACCAAGAGACCCAGTACTTC. The chain carries TRBV28 and TRBJ2-5, with no clear D. CDR3 length equals 12 residues. V was clipped by 7 bases and J by 0 bases, with 6 bases between them. Germline values: CDR1 MDHEN, CDR2 SYDVKM.

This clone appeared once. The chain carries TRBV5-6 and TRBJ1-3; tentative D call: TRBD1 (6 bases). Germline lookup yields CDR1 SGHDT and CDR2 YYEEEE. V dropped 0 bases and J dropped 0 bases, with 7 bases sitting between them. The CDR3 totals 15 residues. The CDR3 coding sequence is TGTGCCAGCAGCTTGGCAGGGGCCTCTGGAAACACCATATATTTT. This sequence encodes CASSLAGASGNTIYF. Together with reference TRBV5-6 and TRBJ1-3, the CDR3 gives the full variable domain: DAGVTQSPTHLIKTRGQQVTLRCSPKSGHDTVSWYQQALGQGPQFIFQYYEEEERQRGNFPDRFSGHQFPNYSSELNVNALLLGDSALYLCASSLAGASGNTIYFGEGSWLTVV.

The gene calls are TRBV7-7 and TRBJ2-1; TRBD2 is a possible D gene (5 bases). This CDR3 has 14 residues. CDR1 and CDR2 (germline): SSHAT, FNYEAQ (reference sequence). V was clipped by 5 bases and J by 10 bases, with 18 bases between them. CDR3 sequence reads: CASSPLPGILEQFF. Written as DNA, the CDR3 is TGTGCCAGCAGCCCTCTGCCGGGGATTCTGGAGCAGTTCTTC.

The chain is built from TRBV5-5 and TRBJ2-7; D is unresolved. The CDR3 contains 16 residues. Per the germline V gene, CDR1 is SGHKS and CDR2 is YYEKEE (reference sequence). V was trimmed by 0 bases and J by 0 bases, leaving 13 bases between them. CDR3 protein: CASSLAGRLSSYEQYF. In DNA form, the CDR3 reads TGTGCCAGCAGCTTGGCCGGCAGGCTCAGCTCCTACGAGCAGTACTTC.

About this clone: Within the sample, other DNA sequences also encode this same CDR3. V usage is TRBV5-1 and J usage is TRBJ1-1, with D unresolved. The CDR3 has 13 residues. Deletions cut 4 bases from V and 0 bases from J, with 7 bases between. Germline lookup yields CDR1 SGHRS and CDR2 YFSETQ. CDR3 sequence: CASSLVVNTEAFF. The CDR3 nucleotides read TGCGCCAGCAGCCTGGTTGTGAACACTGAAGCTTTCTTT.

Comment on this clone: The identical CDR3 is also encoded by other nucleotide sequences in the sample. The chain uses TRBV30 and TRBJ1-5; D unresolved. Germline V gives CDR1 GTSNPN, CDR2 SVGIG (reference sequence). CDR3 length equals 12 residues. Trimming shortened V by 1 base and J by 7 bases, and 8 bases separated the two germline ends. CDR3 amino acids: CAWSEAGQPQHF. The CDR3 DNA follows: TGTGCCTGGAGTGAGGCGGGCCAGCCCCAGCATTTT.

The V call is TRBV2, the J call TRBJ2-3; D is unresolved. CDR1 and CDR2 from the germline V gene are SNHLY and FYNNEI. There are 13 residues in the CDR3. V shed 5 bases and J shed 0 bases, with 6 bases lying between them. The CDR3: CASSLLSTDTQYF. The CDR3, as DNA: TGTGCCAGCAGTCTCCTTAGCACAGATACGCAGTATTTT. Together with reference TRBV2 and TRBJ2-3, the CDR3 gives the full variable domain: EPEVTQTPSHQVTQMGQEVILRCVPISNHLYFYWYRQILGQKVEFLVSFYNNEISEKSEIFDDQFSVERPDGSNFTLKIRSTKLEDSAMYFCASSLLSTDTQYFGPGTRLTVL.

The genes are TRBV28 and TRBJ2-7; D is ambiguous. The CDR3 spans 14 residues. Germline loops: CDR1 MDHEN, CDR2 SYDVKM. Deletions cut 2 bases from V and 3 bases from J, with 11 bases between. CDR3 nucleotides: TGTGCCAGCAGTTTAGTCGCAGGTGGCTACGAGCAGTACTTC. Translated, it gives CASSLVAGGYEQYF.

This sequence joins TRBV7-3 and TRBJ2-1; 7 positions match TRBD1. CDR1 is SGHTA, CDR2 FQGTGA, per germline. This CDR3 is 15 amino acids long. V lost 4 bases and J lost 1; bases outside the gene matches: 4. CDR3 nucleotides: TGTGCCAGCAGCTCAAGGACAGGATCCTACAATGAGCAGTTCTTC. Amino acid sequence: CASSSRTGSYNEQFF.

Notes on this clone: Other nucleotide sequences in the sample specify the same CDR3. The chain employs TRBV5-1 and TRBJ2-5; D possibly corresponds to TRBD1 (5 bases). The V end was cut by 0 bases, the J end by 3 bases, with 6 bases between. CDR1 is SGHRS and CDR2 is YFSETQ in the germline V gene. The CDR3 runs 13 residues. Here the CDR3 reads CASSLGGEETQYF. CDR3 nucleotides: TGCGCCAGCAGCTTGGGGGGCGAAGAGACCCAGTACTTC.

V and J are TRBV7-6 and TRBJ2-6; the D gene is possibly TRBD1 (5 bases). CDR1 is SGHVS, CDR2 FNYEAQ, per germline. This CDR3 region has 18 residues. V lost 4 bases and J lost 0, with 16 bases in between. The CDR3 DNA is TGTGCCAGCAGCTCGAGACAGACGACCAGCTCTGGGGCCAACGTCCTGACTTTC. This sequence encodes CASSSRQTTSSGANVLTF.

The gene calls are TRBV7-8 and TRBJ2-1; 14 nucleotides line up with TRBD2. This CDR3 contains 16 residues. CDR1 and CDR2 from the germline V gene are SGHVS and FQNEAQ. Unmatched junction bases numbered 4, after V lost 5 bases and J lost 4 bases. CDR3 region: CASSARLAGGYNEQFF. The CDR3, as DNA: TGTGCCAGCAGCGCGCGACTAGCGGGGGGGTACAATGAGCAGTTCTTC.

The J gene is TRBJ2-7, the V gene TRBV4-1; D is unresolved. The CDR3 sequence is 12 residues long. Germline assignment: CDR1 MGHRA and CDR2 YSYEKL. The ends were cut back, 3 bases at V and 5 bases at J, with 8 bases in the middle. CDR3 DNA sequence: TGCGCCAGCAGCCACCCCCTTGACGAGCAGTACTTC. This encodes CASSHPLDEQYF.

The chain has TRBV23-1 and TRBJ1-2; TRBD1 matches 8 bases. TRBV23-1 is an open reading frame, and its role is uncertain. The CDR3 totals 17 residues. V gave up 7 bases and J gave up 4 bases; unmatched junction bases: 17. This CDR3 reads CASNRTGRVPGGYGYTF. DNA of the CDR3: TGCGCCAGCAATCGGACAGGGCGGGTACCCGGGGGCTATGGCTACACCTTC.

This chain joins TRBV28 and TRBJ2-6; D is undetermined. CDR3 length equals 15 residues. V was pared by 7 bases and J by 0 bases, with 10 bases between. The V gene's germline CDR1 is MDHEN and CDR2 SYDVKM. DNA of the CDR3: TGTGCCAGCATCGAGGCAAGCTCTGGGGCCAACGTCCTGACTTTC. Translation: CASIEASSGANVLTF.

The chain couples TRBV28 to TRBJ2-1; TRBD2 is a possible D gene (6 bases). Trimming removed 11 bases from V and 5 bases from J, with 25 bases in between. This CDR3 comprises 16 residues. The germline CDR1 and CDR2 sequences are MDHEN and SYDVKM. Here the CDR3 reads CAGRRGGSVGNNEQFF. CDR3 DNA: TGTGCCGGAAGGCGGGGAGGAAGTGTGGGGAACAATGAGCAGTTCTTC.

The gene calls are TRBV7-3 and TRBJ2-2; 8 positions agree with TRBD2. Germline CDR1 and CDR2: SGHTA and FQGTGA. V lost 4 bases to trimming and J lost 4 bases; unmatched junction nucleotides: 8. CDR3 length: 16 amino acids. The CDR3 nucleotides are TGTGCCAGCAGCTCAAGAGGGACTAGGGGCACCGGGGAGCTGTTTTTT. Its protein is CASSSRGTRGTGELFF.

CDR3 bases: TGTGCCAGTAATTCCGGGACACCGAACACTGAAGCTTTCTTT. Protein sequence: CASNSGTPNTEAFF. This chain links TRBV28 with TRBJ1-1; TRBD1 is a possible D gene (6 bases). Germline V gene sequence: CDR1 MDHEN, CDR2 SYDVKM. V shed 9 bases and J shed 1 base, with 15 bases lying between them. The CDR3 contains 14 residues.

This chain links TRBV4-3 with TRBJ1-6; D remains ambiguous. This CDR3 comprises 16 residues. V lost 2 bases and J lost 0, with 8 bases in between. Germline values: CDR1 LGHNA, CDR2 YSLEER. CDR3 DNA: TGCGCCAGCAGCCAACAGTTAAGCTCCTATAATTCACCCCTCCACTTT. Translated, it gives CASSQQLSSYNSPLHF.

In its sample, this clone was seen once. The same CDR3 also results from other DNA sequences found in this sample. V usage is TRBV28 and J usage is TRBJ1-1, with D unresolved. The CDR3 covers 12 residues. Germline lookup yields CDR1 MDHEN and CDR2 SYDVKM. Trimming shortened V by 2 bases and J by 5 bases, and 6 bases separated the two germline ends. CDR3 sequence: CASSLRTTEAFF. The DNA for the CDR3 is TGTGCCAGCAGTTTAAGGACGACTGAAGCTTTCTTT.